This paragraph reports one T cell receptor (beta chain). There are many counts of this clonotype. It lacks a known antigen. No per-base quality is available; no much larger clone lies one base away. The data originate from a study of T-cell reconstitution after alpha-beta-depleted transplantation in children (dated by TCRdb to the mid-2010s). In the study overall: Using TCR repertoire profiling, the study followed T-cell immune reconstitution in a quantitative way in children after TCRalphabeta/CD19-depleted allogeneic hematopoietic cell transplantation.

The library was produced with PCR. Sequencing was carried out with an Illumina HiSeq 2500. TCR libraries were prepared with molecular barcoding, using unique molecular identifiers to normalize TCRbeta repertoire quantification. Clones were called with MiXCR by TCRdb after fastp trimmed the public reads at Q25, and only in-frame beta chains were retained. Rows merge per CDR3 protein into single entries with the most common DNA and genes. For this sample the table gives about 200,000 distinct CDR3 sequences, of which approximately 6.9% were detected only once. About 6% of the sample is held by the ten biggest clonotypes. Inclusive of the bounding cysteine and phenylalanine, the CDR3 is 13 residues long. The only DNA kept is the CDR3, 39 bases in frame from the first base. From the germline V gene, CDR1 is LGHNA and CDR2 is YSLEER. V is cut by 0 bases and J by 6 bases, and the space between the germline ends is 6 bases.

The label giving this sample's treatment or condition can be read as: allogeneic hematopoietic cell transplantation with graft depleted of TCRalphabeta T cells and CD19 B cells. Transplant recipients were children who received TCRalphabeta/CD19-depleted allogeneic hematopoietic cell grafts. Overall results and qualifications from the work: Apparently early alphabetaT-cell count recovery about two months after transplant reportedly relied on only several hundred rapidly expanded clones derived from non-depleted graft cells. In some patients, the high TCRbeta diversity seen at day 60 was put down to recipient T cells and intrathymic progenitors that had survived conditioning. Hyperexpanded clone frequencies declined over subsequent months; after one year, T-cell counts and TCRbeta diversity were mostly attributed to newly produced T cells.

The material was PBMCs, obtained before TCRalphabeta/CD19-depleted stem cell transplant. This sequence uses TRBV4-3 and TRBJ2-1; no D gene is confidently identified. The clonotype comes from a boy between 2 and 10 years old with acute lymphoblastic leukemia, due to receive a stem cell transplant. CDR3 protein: CASSQDALNEQFF. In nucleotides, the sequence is TGCGCCAGCAGCCAAGACGCACTCAATGAGCAGTTCTTC.